This T cell receptor (beta chain) is from a study of blood T cell repertoires in COVID-19. Only in-frame clones appear in the TCRdb table, and some are missing; sequencing was by immunoSEQ multiplex PCR. The table records 250,000 to 350,000 clones, approximately 84% of them present only once. V shed 3 bases and J 5 bases; nucleotides not matched to a gene: 4. Per germline, CDR1 SGDLS and CDR2 YYNGEE. The CDR3 length is 15 residues. Sequenced material: peripheral blood. This receptor was identified in a human donor with COVID-19, enrolled during active disease. The donor label of this sample is uncertain. This chain links TRBV9 with TRBJ2-1, with 11 nucleotides matching TRBD2. The CDR3 spells CASSARLAGHNEQFF. The CDR3 DNA sequence: TGTGCCAGCAGCGCTCGACTAGCGGGGCACAATGAGCAGTTCTTC.